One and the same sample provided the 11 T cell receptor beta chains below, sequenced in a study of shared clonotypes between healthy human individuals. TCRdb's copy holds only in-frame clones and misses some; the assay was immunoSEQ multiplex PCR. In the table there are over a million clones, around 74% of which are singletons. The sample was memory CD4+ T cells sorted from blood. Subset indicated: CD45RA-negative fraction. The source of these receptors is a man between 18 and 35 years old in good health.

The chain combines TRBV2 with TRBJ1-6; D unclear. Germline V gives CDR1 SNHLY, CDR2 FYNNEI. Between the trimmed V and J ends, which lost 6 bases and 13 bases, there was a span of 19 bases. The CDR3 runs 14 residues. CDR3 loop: CASRPQTHGWPLHF. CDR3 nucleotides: TGTGCCAGCAGACCACAGACCCACGGGTGGCCCCTCCACTTT. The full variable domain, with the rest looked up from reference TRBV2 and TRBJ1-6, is EPEVTQTPSHQVTQMGQEVILRCVPISNHLYFYWYRQILGQKVEFLVSFYNNEISEKSEIFDDQFSVERPDGSNFTLKIRSTKLEDSAMYFCASRPQTHGWPLHFGNGTRLTVT.

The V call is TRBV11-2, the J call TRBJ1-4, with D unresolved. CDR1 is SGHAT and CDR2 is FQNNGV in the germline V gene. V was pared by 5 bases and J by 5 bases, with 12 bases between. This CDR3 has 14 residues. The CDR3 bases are TGTGCCAGCAGCCCTAGGACTGAGAATGAAAAACTGTTTTTT. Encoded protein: CASSPRTENEKLFF.

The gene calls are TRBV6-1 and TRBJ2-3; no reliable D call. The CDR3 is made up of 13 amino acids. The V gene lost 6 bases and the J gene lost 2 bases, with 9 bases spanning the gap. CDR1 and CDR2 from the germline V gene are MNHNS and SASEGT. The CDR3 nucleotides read TGTGCCAGCAGCCGGTCTAACACAGATACGCAGTATTTT. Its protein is CASSRSNTDTQYF.

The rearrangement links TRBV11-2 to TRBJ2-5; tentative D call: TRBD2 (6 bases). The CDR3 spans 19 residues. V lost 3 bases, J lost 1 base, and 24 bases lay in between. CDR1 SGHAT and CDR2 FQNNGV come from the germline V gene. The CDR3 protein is CASSFIYRTERRVQETQYF. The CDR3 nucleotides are TGTGCCAGCAGCTTTATCTACCGGACCGAGCGGAGGGTCCAAGAGACCCAGTACTTC. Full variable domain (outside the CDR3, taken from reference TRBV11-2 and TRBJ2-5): EAGVAQSPRYKIIEKRQSVAFWCNPISGHATLYWYQQILGQGPKLLIQFQNNGVVDDSQLPKDRFSAERLKGVDSTLKIQPAKLEDSAVYLCASSFIYRTERRVQETQYFGPGTRLLVL.

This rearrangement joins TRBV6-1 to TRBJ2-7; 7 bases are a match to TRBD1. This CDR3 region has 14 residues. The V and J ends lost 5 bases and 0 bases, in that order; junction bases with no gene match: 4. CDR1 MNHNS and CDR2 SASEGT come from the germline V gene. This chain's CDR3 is CASSPQGSSYEQYF. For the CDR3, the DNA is TGTGCCAGCAGTCCACAGGGGAGCTCCTACGAGCAGTACTTC.

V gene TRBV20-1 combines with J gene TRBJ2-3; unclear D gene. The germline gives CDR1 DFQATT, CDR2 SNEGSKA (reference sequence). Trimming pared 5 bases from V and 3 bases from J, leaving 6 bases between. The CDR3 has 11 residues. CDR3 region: CSADRTDTQYF. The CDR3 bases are TGCAGTGCTGATCGAACAGATACGCAGTATTTT.

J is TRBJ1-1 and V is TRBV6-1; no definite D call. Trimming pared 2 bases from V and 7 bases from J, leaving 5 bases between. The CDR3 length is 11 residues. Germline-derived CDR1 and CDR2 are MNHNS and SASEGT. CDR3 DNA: TGTGCCAGCAGTGAATCGATTGAAGCTTTCTTT. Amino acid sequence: CASSESIEAFF.

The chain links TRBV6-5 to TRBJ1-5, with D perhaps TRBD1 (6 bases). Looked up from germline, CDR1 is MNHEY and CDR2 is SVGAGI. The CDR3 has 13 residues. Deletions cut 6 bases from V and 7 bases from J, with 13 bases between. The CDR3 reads CASRRQDGQPQHF. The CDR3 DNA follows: TGTGCCAGCAGGAGACAGGACGGACAGCCCCAGCATTTT.

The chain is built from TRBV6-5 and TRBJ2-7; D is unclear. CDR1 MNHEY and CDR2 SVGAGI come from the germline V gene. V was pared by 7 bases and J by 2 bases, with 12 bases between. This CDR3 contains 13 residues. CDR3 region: CASTTAGTYEQYF. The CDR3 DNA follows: TGTGCCAGCACCACAGCCGGAACCTACGAGCAGTACTTC.

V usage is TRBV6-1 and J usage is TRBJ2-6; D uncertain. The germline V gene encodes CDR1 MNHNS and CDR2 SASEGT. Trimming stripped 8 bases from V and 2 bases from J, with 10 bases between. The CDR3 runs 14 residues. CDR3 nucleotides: TGTGCCAGCGTCCCTATTCCTGGGGCCAACGTCCTGACTTTC. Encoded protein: CASVPIPGANVLTF.

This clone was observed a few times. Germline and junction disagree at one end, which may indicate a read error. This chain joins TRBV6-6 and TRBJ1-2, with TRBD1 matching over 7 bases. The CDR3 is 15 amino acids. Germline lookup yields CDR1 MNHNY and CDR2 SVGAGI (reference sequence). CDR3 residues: CASSYSQGLQDGYTF. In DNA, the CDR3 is TGTGCCAGCAGCTACTCACAGGGGCTCCAGGATGGCTACACCTTC.